Sequencing of this T cell receptor beta chain was carried out in a study of OX40 agonist ivuxolimab in advanced cancers. As for the study in general: It was ivuxolimab, an agonistic anti-OX40 (CD134) antibody, that patients were treated with. Aged about 20 to 80 with a mean of approximately 60 years, they were roughly 83% male. Study observations and caveats: Circulating CD4+ and CD8+ T cells showed clonal expansion by week 6 at 0.1 to 3.0 mg/kg.

Generated by immunoSEQ multiplex PCR, the TCRdb table keeps only in-frame clones and is missing some. The table lists tens of thousands of clones, 90% of them singletons. Notes on this clone: The antigen is unknown.

Systemic immunosuppression or autoimmune disease history was grounds to exclude patients. From germline, CDR1 is SGHTA and CDR2 FQGNSA. The length of the CDR3 is 16 residues. Trimming cost V 0 bases and J 8 bases; bases outside gene matches: 10. Here the sequenced sample was CD4+ or CD8+ T cells sorted from blood, taken in a trial of the OX40 agonist ivuxolimab. The sequence was obtained from an adult with an advanced solid tumor such as melanoma, head and neck, liver or kidney cancer. The chain uses TRBV7-2 and TRBJ2-1, with TRBD1 matching over 7 bases. The DNA of the CDR3 is TGTGCCAGCAGCTTAGCGCCGGACTCCACAGGGGATGAGCAGTTCTTC. It translates to CASSLAPDSTGDEQFF.